Listed below are T cell receptor beta chains from one sample, sequenced in a study of CD8 T cells in ankylosing spondylitis. In TCRdb, the 5' RACE reads were re-called with MiXCR into one record per CDR3 protein. The sample yields some 39,000 distinct CDR3 sequences, around an eighth seen once. Sequencing was done on a sample of synovial fluid, either unsorted or a sorted T cell fraction (not recorded which). The receptors were sampled from a male donor with ankylosing spondylitis. The CDR3 runs from the conserved cysteine through the conserved F or W. A D gene is named only where the DNA matches it firmly. Expanded clones get a size class; other rows say once, few or many, or leave the size out.

CDR3,DNA,D,size,V,J
CASSSGPGNYGYTF,TGCGCCAGCAGCTCGGGCCCGGGAAACTATGGCTACACCTTC,NA,NA,TRBV5-1,TRBJ1-2
CVYVRPGELFF,TGTGTCTATGTCAGGCCCGGGGAGCTGTTTTTT,NA,few,TRBV7-9,TRBJ2-2
CASSKLGDFNEQFF,TGTGCCAGCAGCAAACTGGGGGACTTTAATGAGCAGTTCTTC,NA,NA,TRBV7-9,TRBJ2-1
CASSTPLDTGPYGYTF,TGTGCCAGCAGCACACCATTAGATACAGGCCCCTATGGCTACACCTTC,NA,many,TRBV11-2,TRBJ1-2
CASSSSGTGALLYGYTF,TGTGCCAGCAGTTCTTCCGGGACAGGGGCGCTCCTCTATGGCTACACCTTC,TRBD1,NA,TRBV27,TRBJ1-2
CAYQRLGDNSPLHF,TGTGCTTACCAAAGGCTAGGGGATAATTCACCCCTCCACTTT,NA,few,TRBV2,TRBJ1-6
CSVEVGEAFF,TGCAGCGTTGAAGTCGGTGAAGCTTTCTTT,NA,few,TRBV29-1,TRBJ1-1
CASSSLGWENTEAFF,TGTGCCAGCAGCTCACTTGGGTGGGAGAACACTGAAGCTTTCTTT,NA,NA,TRBV11-2,TRBJ1-1
CASSSGRGGKNIQYF,TGTGCCAGCAGTTCGGGGAGGGGTGGCAAAAACATTCAGTACTTC,TRBD2,few,TRBV27,TRBJ2-4
CASRTQGELETQYF,TGTGCCAGCAGGACCCAGGGGGAGCTAGAGACCCAGTACTTC,TRBD1,few,TRBV6-2/TRBV6-3,TRBJ2-5
CASSVGFGGYGSGANVLTF,TGTGCCAGCAGCGTAGGATTCGGGGGGTACGGCTCTGGGGCCAACGTCCTGACTTTC,TRBD2,many,TRBV9,TRBJ2-6
CASSPPGAKNIQYF,TGTGCCAGCAGCCCTCCGGGGGCCAAAAACATTCAGTACTTC,NA,NA,TRBV7-2,TRBJ2-4
CASSEERINEKLFF,TGTGCCAGCAGTGAGGAGCGAATTAATGAAAAACTGTTTTTT,NA,few,TRBV6-1,TRBJ1-4
CASSPRGGYTGELFF,TGCGCCAGCAGCCCAAGAGGAGGGTACACCGGGGAGCTGTTTTTT,NA,NA,TRBV4-1,TRBJ2-2
CASSLMGLATVGDEQFF,TGTGCCAGCAGTTTAATGGGACTAGCGACTGTTGGAGATGAGCAGTTCTTC,TRBD2,NA,TRBV12-3/TRBV12-4,TRBJ2-1
CSAFHGYTF,TGCAGTGCCTTCCATGGCTACACCTTC,NA,many,TRBV20-1,TRBJ1-2
CSASPGREWETQYF,TGCAGTGCTAGCCCGGGCAGGGAGTGGGAGACCCAGTACTTC,NA,many,TRBV20-1,TRBJ2-5
CASSSGQGNYNEQFF,TGTGCCAGCAGTTCGGGACAGGGAAACTACAATGAGCAGTTCTTC,TRBD1,few,TRBV27,TRBJ2-1
CASSPPLRDNGEAFF,TGTGCCAGCAGCCCCCCGTTGAGGGATAATGGTGAAGCTTTCTTT,NA,many,TRBV9,TRBJ1-1
CASSPLRNTEAFF,TGTGCCAGCAGCCCCCTCCGGAACACTGAAGCTTTCTTT,NA,NA,TRBV7-2,TRBJ1-1
CSGAGNSYEQYF,TGCAGCGGAGCGGGAAACTCCTACGAGCAGTACTTC,TRBD2,few,TRBV29-1,TRBJ2-7
CASSQSWDRGLSDTQYF,TGCGCCAGCAGTCAATCGTGGGACAGGGGGCTATCAGATACGCAGTATTTT,TRBD1,NA,TRBV23-1,TRBJ2-3
CATSDSYEQYF,TGTGCCACCAGTGACTCCTACGAGCAGTACTTC,NA,many,TRBV24-1,TRBJ2-7
CASSLRGLSEFF,TGTGCCAGCAGCCTCAGGGGGCTCTCGGAGTTCTTC,TRBD1,few,TRBV5-4,TRBJ2-1
CASSQDPTQPYNEQFF,TGCGCCAGCAGCCAAGATCCAACCCAGCCCTACAATGAGCAGTTCTTC,NA,once,TRBV4-3,TRBJ2-1
CAIRTRSDYEQYF,TGTGCCATCAGGACCCGGTCTGATTACGAGCAGTACTTC,NA,NA,TRBV10-3,TRBJ2-7
CSVEVPLGLGISDTQYF,TGCAGCGTTGAAGTGCCGTTAGGACTAGGCATTTCAGATACGCAGTATTTT,TRBD2,NA,TRBV29-1,TRBJ2-3
CASRFVDRNLYYGYTF,TGTGCCAGCAGATTTGTCGACAGGAACCTTTACTATGGCTACACCTTC,NA,NA,TRBV6-2/TRBV6-3,TRBJ1-2
CSARDSVVLGEKLFF,TGCAGTGCCCGGGACTCCGTTGTTTTGGGTGAAAAACTGTTTTTT,NA,NA,TRBV20-1,TRBJ1-4
CASSQGAGRNEQFF,TGCGCCAGCAGCCAAGGTGCTGGTCGCAATGAGCAGTTCTTC,NA,NA,TRBV4-3,TRBJ2-1
CASSLGDRDSYTF,TGTGCCAGCAGCTTGGGGGACAGGGATAGCTACACCTTC,TRBD1,NA,TRBV7-8,TRBJ1-2
CASSLSGTLTDTQYF,TGTGCCAGCAGCTTGTCGGGAACCCTAACAGATACGCAGTATTTT,NA,many,TRBV5-6,TRBJ2-3
CASSLDRASGNTIYF,TGTGCCAGCAGTCTGGACAGGGCCTCTGGAAACACCATATATTTT,TRBD1,many,TRBV27,TRBJ1-3
CASRTTPFQDTGELFF,TGTGCCAGCAGGACGACCCCCTTTCAGGACACCGGGGAGCTGTTTTTT,NA,many,TRBV12-3/TRBV12-4,TRBJ2-2
CASRWDGNQETQYF,TGTGCCAGCAGATGGGACGGAAACCAAGAGACCCAGTACTTC,NA,few,TRBV2,TRBJ2-5
CASSLGDSLNSPLHF,TGTGCCAGCAGCTTAGGGGACAGCCTTAATTCACCCCTCCACTTT,TRBD1,few,TRBV7-2,TRBJ1-6
CASSQDRATGNEQFF,TGCGCCAGCAGCCAAGACCGGGCGACAGGCAATGAGCAGTTCTTC,NA,many,TRBV4-1,TRBJ2-1
CASSQESPGGWGNIQYF,TGCGCCAGCAGCCAAGAATCTCCGGGAGGGTGGGGAAACATTCAGTACTTC,TRBD2,NA,TRBV4-1,TRBJ2-4
CASSYSDQDHYGYTF,TGTGCCAGCAGTTACTCGGACCAGGACCACTATGGCTACACCTTC,NA,once,TRBV6-2/TRBV6-3,TRBJ1-2
CASSPVQFGETQYF,TGTGCCAGCAGTCCTGTCCAATTTGGGGAGACCCAGTACTTC,NA,few,TRBV12-3/TRBV12-4,TRBJ2-5
CASSLWRTTNEKLFF,TGTGCCAGCAGTTTATGGCGAACAACTAATGAAAAACTGTTTTTT,NA,NA,TRBV28,TRBJ1-4
CASGPGQGWTEAFF,TGTGCTAGTGGGCCGGGACAGGGGTGGACTGAAGCTTTCTTT,TRBD1,few,TRBV12-5,TRBJ1-1
CSVAEGANEQYF,TGCAGCGTTGCCGAGGGGGCCAACGAGCAGTACTTC,TRBD1,NA,TRBV29-1,TRBJ2-7
CAGGQGYEQYF,TGTGCCGGGGGACAGGGCTACGAGCAGTACTTC,TRBD1,NA,TRBV10-3,TRBJ2-7
CSVTGGAALGGAYNEQFF,TGCAGCGTGACAGGGGGCGCCGCGCTCGGGGGCGCCTACAATGAGCAGTTCTTC,TRBD1,many,TRBV29-1,TRBJ2-1
CASSPYRAEAYEQYF,TGTGCCAGCAGTCCATACAGGGCCGAAGCCTACGAGCAGTACTTC,NA,NA,TRBV7-3,TRBJ2-7
CAIRLQDTQYF,TGTGCCATCAGGCTGCAAGATACGCAGTATTTT,NA,few,TRBV10-3,TRBJ2-3
CASSLVWGLALPDTQYF,TGCGCCAGCAGCTTAGTCTGGGGACTAGCCCTCCCGGATACGCAGTATTTT,TRBD2,few,TRBV5-1,TRBJ2-3
CASSPAGSQNQPQHF,TGTGCCAGCAGTCCAGCAGGGTCCCAAAATCAGCCCCAGCATTTT,NA,few,TRBV28,TRBJ1-5
CASSQVWVRGVQPQHF,TGCGCCAGCAGCCAAGTATGGGTAAGGGGGGTTCAGCCCCAGCATTTT,NA,few,TRBV4-1,TRBJ1-5
CASTTTGELFF,TGTGCCAGCACCACAACCGGGGAGCTGTTTTTT,NA,few,TRBV11-2,TRBJ2-2
CSAGTDGNTIYF,TGCAGTGCTGGGACAGATGGAAACACCATATATTTT,TRBD1,few,TRBV20-1,TRBJ1-3
CASSLLAGGYNEQFF,TGTGCCAGCAGTTTACTAGCGGGGGGTTACAATGAGCAGTTCTTC,TRBD2,NA,TRBV6-5,TRBJ2-1
CASSEAVGGDSYEQYF,TGTGCCAGCAGTGAAGCGGTTGGCGGTGACTCCTACGAGCAGTACTTC,NA,NA,TRBV6-1,TRBJ2-7
CASSAPSTDTQYF,TGTGCCAGCAGCGCACCTTCTACGGATACGCAGTATTTT,NA,few,TRBV9,TRBJ2-3